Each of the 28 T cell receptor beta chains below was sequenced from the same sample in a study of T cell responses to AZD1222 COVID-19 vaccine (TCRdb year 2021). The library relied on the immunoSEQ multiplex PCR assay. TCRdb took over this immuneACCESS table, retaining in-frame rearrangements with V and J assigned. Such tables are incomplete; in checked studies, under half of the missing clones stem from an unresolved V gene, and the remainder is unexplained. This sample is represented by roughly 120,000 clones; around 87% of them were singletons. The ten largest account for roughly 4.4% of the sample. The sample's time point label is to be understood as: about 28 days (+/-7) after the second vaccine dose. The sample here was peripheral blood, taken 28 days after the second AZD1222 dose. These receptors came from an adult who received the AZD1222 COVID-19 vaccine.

The CDR3 sequence is CAWSLRRTSGNTIYF. The CDR3 coding sequence is TGTGCCTGGAGTCTACGACGCACCTCTGGAAACACCATATATTTT. The gene calls are TRBV30 and TRBJ1-3; unclear D gene. The CDR3 runs 15 residues. Trimming left V 2 bases short and J 0 bases short, with 11 bases between. The germline V gene has CDR1 GTSNPN and CDR2 SVGIG (reference sequence).

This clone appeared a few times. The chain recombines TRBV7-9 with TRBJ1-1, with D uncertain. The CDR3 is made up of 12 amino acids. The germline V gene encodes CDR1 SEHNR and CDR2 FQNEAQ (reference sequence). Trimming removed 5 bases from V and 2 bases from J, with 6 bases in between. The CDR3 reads CASSLSNTEAFF. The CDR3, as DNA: TGTGCCAGCAGCCTCAGTAACACTGAAGCTTTCTTT.

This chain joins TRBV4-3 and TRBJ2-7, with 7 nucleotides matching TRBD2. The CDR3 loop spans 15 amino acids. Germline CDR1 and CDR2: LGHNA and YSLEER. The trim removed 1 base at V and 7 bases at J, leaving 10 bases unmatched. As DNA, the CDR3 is TGCGCCAGCAGCCAAGCCCGGACCCAAGCGGGGGAGCAGTACTTC. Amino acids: CASSQARTQAGEQYF.

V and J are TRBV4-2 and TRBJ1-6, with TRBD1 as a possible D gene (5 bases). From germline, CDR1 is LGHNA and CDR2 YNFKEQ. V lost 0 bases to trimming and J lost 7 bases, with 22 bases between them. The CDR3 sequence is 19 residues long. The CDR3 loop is CASSQDPGKRTKGNSPLHF. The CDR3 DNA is TGTGCCAGCAGCCAAGATCCAGGGAAAAGGACCAAGGGCAATTCACCCCTCCACTTT.

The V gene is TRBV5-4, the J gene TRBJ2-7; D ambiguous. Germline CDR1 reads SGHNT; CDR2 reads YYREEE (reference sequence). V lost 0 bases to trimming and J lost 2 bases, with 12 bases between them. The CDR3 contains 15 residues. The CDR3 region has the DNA TGTGCCAGCAGCTTGGCTCCGGGTCGGACCTACGAGCAGTACTTC. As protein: CASSLAPGRTYEQYF.

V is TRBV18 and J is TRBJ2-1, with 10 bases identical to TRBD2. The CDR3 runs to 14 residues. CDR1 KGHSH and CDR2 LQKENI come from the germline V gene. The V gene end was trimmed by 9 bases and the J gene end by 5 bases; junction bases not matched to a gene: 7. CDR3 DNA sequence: TGTGCCAGTCCGAGCGGGAGGGCCGACAATGAGCAGTTCTTC. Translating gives CASPSGRADNEQFF.

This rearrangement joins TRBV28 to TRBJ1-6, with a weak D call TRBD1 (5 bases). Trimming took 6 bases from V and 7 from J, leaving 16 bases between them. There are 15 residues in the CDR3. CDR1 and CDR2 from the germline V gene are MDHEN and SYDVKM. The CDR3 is CASSLPDRKNSPLHF. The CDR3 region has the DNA TGTGCCAGCAGCCTCCCCGACAGAAAGAATTCACCCCTCCACTTT.

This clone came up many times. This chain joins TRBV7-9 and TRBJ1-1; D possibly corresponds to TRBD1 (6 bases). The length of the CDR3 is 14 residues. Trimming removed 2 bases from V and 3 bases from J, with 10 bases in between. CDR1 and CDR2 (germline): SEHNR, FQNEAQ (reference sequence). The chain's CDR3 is CASSLRGADTEAFF. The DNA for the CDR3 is TGTGCCAGCAGCTTACGGGGGGCGGACACTGAAGCTTTCTTT.

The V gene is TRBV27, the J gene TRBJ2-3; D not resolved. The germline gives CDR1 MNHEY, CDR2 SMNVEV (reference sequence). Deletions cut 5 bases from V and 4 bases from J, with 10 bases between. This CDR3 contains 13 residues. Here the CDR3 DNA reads TGTGCCAGCAGTCGACCCGGGTCAGATACGCAGTATTTT. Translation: CASSRPGSDTQYF.

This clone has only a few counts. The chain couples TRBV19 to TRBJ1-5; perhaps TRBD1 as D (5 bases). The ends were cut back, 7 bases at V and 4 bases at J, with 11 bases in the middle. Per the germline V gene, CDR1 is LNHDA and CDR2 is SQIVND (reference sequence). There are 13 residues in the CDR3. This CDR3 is CASTRDVNQPQHF. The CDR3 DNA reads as TGTGCCAGTACCCGGGACGTAAATCAGCCCCAGCATTTT. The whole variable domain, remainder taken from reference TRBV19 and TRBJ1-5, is DGGITQSPKYLFRKEGQNVTLSCEQNLNHDAMYWYRQDPGQGLRLIYYSQIVNDFQKGDIAEGYSVSREKKESFPLTVTSAQKNPTAFYLCASTRDVNQPQHFGDGTRLSIL.

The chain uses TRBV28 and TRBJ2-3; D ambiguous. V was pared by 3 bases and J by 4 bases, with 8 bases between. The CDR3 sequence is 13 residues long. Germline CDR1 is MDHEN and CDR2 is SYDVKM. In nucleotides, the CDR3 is TGTGCCAGCAGTTTCAGAGGCGCAGATACGCAGTATTTT. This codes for CASSFRGADTQYF.

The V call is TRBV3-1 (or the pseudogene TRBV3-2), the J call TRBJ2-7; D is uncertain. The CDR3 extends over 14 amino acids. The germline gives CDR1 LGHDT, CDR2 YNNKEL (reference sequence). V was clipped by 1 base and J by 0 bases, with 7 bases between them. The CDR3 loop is CASSQVPSSYEQYF. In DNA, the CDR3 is TGTGCCAGCAGCCAAGTCCCCAGCTCCTACGAGCAGTACTTC.

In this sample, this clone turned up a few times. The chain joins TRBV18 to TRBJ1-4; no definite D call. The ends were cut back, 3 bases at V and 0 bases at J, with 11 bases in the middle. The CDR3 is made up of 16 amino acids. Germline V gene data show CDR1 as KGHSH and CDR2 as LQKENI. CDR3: CASSPTPLPTNEKLFF. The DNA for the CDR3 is TGTGCCAGCTCACCGACACCTTTACCAACTAATGAAAAACTGTTTTTT.

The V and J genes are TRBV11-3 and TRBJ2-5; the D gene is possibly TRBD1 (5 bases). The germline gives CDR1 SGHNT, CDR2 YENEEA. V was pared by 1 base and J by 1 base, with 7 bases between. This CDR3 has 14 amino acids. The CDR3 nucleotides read TGTGCCAGCAGCTTAGGGGGCAGCCAAGAGACCCAGTACTTC. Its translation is CASSLGGSQETQYF. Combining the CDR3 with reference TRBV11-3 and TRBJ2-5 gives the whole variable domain EAGVVQSPRYKIIEKKQPVAFWCNPISGHNTLYWYLQNLGQGPELLIRYENEEAVDDSQLPKDRFSAERLKGVDSTLKIQPAELGDSAVYLCASSLGGSQETQYFGPGTRLLVL.

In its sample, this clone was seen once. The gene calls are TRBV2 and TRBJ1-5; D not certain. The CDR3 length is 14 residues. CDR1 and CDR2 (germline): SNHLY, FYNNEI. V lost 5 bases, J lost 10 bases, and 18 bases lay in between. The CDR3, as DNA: TGTGCCAGCAGTAACGCTGGGGAAGGTGGCCCCCAGCATTTT. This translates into CASSNAGEGGPQHF.

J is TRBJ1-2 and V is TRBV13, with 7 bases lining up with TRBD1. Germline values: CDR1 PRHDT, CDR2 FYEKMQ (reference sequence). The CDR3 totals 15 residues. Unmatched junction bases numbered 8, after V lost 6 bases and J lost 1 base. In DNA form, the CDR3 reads TGTGCCAGCAGACCAGCCGGGACAGTTAACTATGGCTACACCTTC. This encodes CASRPAGTVNYGYTF.

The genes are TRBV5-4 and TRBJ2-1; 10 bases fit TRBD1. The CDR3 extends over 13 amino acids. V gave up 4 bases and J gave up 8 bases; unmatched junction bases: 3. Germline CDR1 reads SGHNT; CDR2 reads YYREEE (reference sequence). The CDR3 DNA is TGTGCCAGCAGCCGACAGGGGGCAGATGAGCAGTTCTTC. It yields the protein CASSRQGADEQFF.

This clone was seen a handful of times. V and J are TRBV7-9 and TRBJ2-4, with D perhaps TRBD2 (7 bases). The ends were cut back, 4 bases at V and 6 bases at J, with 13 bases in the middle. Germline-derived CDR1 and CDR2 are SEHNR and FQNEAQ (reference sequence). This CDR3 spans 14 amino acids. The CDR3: CASSSEGGGNIQYF. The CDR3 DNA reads TGTGCCAGCAGCTCCGAGGGAGGGGGAAACATTCAGTACTTC. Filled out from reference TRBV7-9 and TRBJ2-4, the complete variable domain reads DTGVSQNPRHKITKRGQNVTFRCDPISEHNRLYWYRQTLGQGPEFLTYFQNEAQLEKSRLLSDRFSAERPKGSFSTLEIQRTEQGDSAMYLCASSSEGGGNIQYFGAGTRLSVL.

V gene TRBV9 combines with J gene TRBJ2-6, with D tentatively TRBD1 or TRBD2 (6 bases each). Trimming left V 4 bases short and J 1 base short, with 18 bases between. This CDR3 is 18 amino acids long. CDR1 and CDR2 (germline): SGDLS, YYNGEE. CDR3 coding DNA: TGTGCCAGCAGCCCCTCGGACAGCGGGTATTCTGGGGCCAACGTCCTGACTTTC. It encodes CASSPSDSGYSGANVLTF.

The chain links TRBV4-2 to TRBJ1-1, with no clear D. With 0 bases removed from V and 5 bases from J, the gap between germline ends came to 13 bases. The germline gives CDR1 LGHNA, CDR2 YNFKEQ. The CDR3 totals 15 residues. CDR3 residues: CASSQDSGVGTEAFF. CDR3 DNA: TGTGCCAGCAGCCAAGATAGCGGGGTGGGTACTGAAGCTTTCTTT.

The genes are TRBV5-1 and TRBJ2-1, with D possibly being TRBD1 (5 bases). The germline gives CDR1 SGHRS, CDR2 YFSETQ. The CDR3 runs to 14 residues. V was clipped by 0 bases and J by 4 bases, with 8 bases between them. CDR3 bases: TGCGCCAGCAGCTTGGGGGCAGGGTACAATGAGCAGTTCTTC. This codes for CASSLGAGYNEQFF.

CDR3: CASSAREIYEAFF. In nucleotides, the CDR3 is TGTGCCAGCAGCGCGCGGGAGATTTATGAAGCTTTCTTT. The rearrangement links TRBV11-1 to TRBJ1-1; unclear D gene. Trimming took off 5 bases at V and 7 bases at J, with 14 bases between the two ends. Germline lookup yields CDR1 SGHAT and CDR2 FQDESV (reference sequence). The CDR3 consists of 13 residues.

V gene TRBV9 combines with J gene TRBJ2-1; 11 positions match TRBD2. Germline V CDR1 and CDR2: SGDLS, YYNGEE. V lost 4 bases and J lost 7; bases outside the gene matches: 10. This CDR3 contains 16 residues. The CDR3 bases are TGTGCCAGCAGCCCTCCGGCTAGCGGGGGGTGGAATGAGCAGTTCTTC. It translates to CASSPPASGGWNEQFF.

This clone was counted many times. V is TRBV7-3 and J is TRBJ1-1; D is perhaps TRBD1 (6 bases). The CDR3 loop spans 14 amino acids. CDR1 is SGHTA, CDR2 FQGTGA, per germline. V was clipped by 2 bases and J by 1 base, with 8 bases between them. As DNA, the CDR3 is TGTGCCAGCAGCTTACTACAGGGGAACACTGAAGCTTTCTTT. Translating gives CASSLLQGNTEAFF. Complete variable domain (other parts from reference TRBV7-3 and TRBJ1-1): GAGVSQTPSNKVTEKGKYVELRCDPISGHTALYWYRQSLGQGPEFLIYFQGTGAADDSGLPNDRFFAVRPEGSVSTLKIQRTERGDSAVYLCASSLLQGNTEAFFGQGTRLTVV.

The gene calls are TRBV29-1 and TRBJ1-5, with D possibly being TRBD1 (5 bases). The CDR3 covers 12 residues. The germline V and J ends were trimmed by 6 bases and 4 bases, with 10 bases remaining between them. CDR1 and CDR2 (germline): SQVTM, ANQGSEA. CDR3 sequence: CSVGGVNQPQHF. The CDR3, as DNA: TGCAGCGTGGGGGGTGTTAATCAGCCCCAGCATTTT. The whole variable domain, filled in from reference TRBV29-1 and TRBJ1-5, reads SAVISQKPSRDICQRGTSLTIQCQVDSQVTMMFWYRQQPGQSLTLIATANQGSEATYESGFVIDKFPISRPNLTFSTLTVSNMSPEDSSIYLCSVGGVNQPQHFGDGTRLSIL.

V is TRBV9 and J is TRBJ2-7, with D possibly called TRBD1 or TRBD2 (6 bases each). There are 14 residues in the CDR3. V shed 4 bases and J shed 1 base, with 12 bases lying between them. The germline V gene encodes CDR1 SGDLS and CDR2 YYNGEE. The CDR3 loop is CASSLGGESYEQYF. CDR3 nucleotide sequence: TGTGCCAGCAGCTTGGGGGGCGAGTCCTACGAGCAGTACTTC. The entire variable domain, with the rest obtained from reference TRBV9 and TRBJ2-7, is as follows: DSGVTQTPKHLITATGQRVTLRCSPRSGDLSVYWYQQSLDQGLQFLIQYYNGEERAKGNILERFSAQQFPDLHSELNLSSLELGDSALYFCASSLGGESYEQYFGPGTRLTVT.

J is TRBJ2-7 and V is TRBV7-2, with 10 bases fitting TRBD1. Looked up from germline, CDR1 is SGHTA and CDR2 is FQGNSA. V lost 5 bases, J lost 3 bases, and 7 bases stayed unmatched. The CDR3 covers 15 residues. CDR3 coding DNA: TGTGCCAGCAGCCCGGGACAGGGGCTAGTCTACGAGCAGTACTTC. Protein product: CASSPGQGLVYEQYF. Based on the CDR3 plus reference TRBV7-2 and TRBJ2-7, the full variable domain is GAGVSQSPSNKVTEKGKDVELRCDPISGHTALYWYRQSLGQGLEFLIYFQGNSAPDKSGLPSDRFSAERTGGSVSTLTIQRTQQEDSAVYLCASSPGQGLVYEQYFGPGTRLTVT.

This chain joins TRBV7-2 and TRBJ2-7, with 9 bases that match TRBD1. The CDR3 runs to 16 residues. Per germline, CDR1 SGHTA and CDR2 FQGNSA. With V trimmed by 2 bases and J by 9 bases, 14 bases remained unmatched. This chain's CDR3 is CASSLFGTGLLSWQYF. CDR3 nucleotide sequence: TGTGCCAGCAGCTTATTTGGGACAGGGCTCTTGAGTTGGCAGTACTTC. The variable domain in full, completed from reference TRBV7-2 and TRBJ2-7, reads GAGVSQSPSNKVTEKGKDVELRCDPISGHTALYWYRQSLGQGLEFLIYFQGNSAPDKSGLPSDRFSAERTGGSVSTLTIQRTQQEDSAVYLCASSLFGTGLLSWQYFGPGTRLTVT.